Sequencing of this TCR beta chain was carried out in a study of cytotoxic CD8 clonotypes in ibrutinib-treated CLL. Regarding the study as a whole: Among the clonotypes, public ones were uncommon and contracted or held stable on treatment.

Here immunoSEQ multiplex PCR was the method, and the copy in TCRdb shows in-frame clones only, minus some. The data hold a few hundred thousand clones, with around four fifths observed a single time. For this clone: Its antigen is undetermined.

The clonotype originates from a human donor with chronic lymphocytic leukemia. This specimen consisted of PBMCs, obtained before ibrutinib treatment.

CDR3 residues: CASSSRDGHYEQYF. In DNA, the CDR3 is TGTGCCAGCAGCTCCCGGGACGGACACTACGAGCAGTACTTC. The chain links TRBV9 to TRBJ2-7, with D tentatively TRBD1 or TRBD2 (5 bases each). The V gene's germline CDR1 is SGDLS and CDR2 YYNGEE. V lost 4 bases and J lost 3, with 14 bases in between. The CDR3 has 14 amino acids.